The sequence of this T cell receptor beta chain was determined in a study of blood T cell repertoires in COVID-19. On the study more broadly: Donors in the United States, Italy and Spain gave samples during acute or convalescent COVID-19.

The CDR3 has 16 amino acids. Per the original methods: Researchers report that nucleated cell counts were estimated from reference gene primer amplification. The data were produced by immunoSEQ multiplex PCR, yet TCRdb's version contains in-frame clones alone and is incomplete. The V and J calls and the clone size are those of that table, but D and trimming were determined from the DNA. The table includes about 200,000 clones, 80% to 90% detected once. This TCR was recovered from a woman in her forties or fifties who had been exposed to COVID-19. Sequenced input: PBMCs or T cells enriched from blood (not recorded which). The J gene is TRBJ1-5, the V gene TRBV21-1; the table's D call TRBD1 went unverified against the DNA. TRBV21-1 is given as a pseudogene. The CDR3 spells CASSTRTGTANQPQHF. CDR3 DNA sequence: TGTGCCAGCAGCACGCGTACCGGGACAGCTAATCAGCCCCAGCATTTT.